These T cell receptor beta chains were read from a single sample in a study of T cell responses to AZD1222 COVID-19 vaccine. The data were produced by immunoSEQ multiplex PCR, yet TCRdb's version contains in-frame clones alone and is incomplete. In the table there are some 150,000 clones, around 90% of which are singletons. This material consisted of peripheral blood, taken on day 0 of AZD1222 vaccination. The receptors come from an adult in good health. CDR3s include the opening cysteine and the closing phenylalanine or tryptophan. D genes are given only for firm matches. Clone size is not always given. Where it is, it says once, few, many or a class for expanded clones.

CDR3 protein,CDR3 DNA,D gene,clone size,J gene,V gene
CASSPGGSGYTF,TGTGCCAGCAGCCCGGGGGGCTCTGGCTACACCTTC,.,.,TRBJ1-2,TRBV13
CSVSDRVTEQYF,TGCAGCGTTTCGGACAGGGTAACCGAGCAGTACTTC,TRBD1,.,TRBJ2-7,TRBV29-1
CASSPTTVNTGELFF,TGTGCCAGCAGCCCAACGACAGTTAACACCGGGGAGCTGTTTTTT,.,.,TRBJ2-2,TRBV7-8
CASSTGSTDTQYF,TGTGCCAGCAGCACGGGGAGCACAGATACGCAGTATTTT,.,.,TRBJ2-3,TRBV7-3
CASSTDFYGYTF,TGTGCCAGCAGTACCGATTTCTATGGCTACACCTTC,.,few,TRBJ1-2,TRBV12-3/TRBV12-4
CSAKNRGKAFF,TGCAGTGCTAAGAACAGGGGGAAAGCTTTCTTT,TRBD1,.,TRBJ1-1,TRBV20-1
CASSKAKGGGTEAFF,TGTGCCAGCAGCAAAGCGAAGGGAGGAGGCACTGAAGCTTTCTTT,.,few,TRBJ1-1,TRBV21-1
CASRRDRNYGYTF,TGTGCCAGCCGCCGGGACAGAAACTATGGCTACACCTTC,TRBD1,.,TRBJ1-2,TRBV6-4
CASSELGQGTNEQFF,TGTGCCAGCAGTGAATTGGGACAGGGTACCAATGAGCAGTTCTTC,TRBD1,.,TRBJ2-1,TRBV2
CASSLLPGQIYEQYF,TGTGCCAGCAGTTTGCTACCGGGACAGATCTACGAGCAGTACTTC,TRBD1,.,TRBJ2-7,TRBV6-5
CASSYTYSNQPQHF,TGTGCCAGCAGTTACACGTATAGCAATCAGCCCCAGCATTTT,.,.,TRBJ1-5,TRBV6-5
CAWSVLEGKITYTQYF,TGTGCCTGGAGTGTACTAGAGGGTAAAATAACTTATACGCAGTATTTT,.,.,TRBJ2-3,TRBV30
CASSGGQPIPFF,TGTGCCAGCAGCGGGGGACAGCCTATTCCCTTCTTT,TRBD1,.,TRBJ1-1,TRBV7-3
CSARGGASGNTIYF,TGCAGCGCCCGAGGGGGGGCTTCTGGAAACACCATATATTTT,.,.,TRBJ1-3,TRBV29-1
CASSYVQGGMNTEAFF,TGTGCCAGCAGTTACGTGCAGGGGGGCATGAACACTGAAGCTTTCTTT,TRBD1,.,TRBJ1-1,TRBV6-2/TRBV6-3
CASSLGFGGRTVDEQFF,TGCGCCAGCAGCTTGGGATTTGGCGGGAGAACAGTAGATGAGCAGTTCTTC,TRBD2,.,TRBJ2-1,TRBV5-1
CASSLSDRHEQYF,TGTGCCAGCAGCCTCTCGGACAGACACGAGCAGTACTTC,.,.,TRBJ2-7,TRBV13
CASSTGLGNTIYF,TGTGCCAGTAGTACAGGGCTGGGAAACACCATATATTTT,.,.,TRBJ1-3,TRBV19
CASSPTLGTRPSSQYF,TGCGCCAGCAGCCCTACACTCGGGACGCGCCCTTCATCGCAGTATTTT,.,.,TRBJ2-3,TRBV5-1
CASSLVGTSGKRGYEQYF,TGTGCCAGCAGCTTGGTCGGGACTAGCGGGAAGAGGGGCTACGAGCAGTACTTC,TRBD2,.,TRBJ2-7,TRBV5-4
CASSLAGRFDYGYTF,TGTGCCAGCAGCTTAGCAGGAAGGTTTGACTATGGCTACACCTTC,.,.,TRBJ1-2,TRBV7-9
CASTAGLSGETQYF,TGTGCCAGCACCGCGGGCCTATCAGGTGAGACCCAGTACTTC,.,.,TRBJ2-5,TRBV7-2
CASSPRFSYEQYF,TGTGCCAGCTCACCCCGTTTCTCCTACGAGCAGTACTTC,.,.,TRBJ2-7,TRBV18
CASSLTGGGSALHF,TGTGCCAGCAGTTTAACAGGGGGGGGTTCAGCCCTCCACTTT,TRBD1,.,TRBJ1-6,TRBV27
CSVQTSGRSSYNEQFF,TGCAGCGTCCAGACTAGCGGGAGGAGCTCCTACAATGAGCAGTTCTTC,TRBD2,.,TRBJ2-1,TRBV29-1
CASSPTGPGDGYTF,TGTGCCAGCTCACCAACGGGGCCAGGGGATGGCTACACCTTC,.,few,TRBJ1-2,TRBV18
CASSQGGGGDQPQHF,TGTGCCAGCAGCCAAGGAGGGGGTGGCGATCAGCCCCAGCATTTT,.,once,TRBJ1-5,TRBV5-6
CASSLEFGTGELFF,TGTGCCAGCAGCTTAGAGTTTGGGACCGGGGAGCTGTTTTTT,.,once,TRBJ2-2,TRBV7-3
CASSQHPGGDTQYF,TGCGCCAGCAGCCAACATCCAGGGGGGGATACGCAGTATTTT,.,.,TRBJ2-3,TRBV4-3
CASSLGDTEAFF,TGTGCCAGCAGCTTGGGGGACACTGAAGCTTTCTTT,.,.,TRBJ1-1,TRBV5-6
CASSQETGFSTPYEQYF,TGCGCCAGCAGCCAAGAAACAGGGTTTTCTACCCCCTACGAGCAGTACTTC,.,.,TRBJ2-7,TRBV4-3
CASSMAGTPPEGSYNEQFF,TGTGCCAGCAGCATGGCCGGGACTCCCCCGGAGGGGTCCTACAATGAGCAGTTCTTC,.,.,TRBJ2-1,TRBV21-1
CASSLAGTPEQFF,TGCGCCAGCAGCTTGGCCGGGACCCCCGAGCAGTTCTTC,.,.,TRBJ2-1,TRBV5-1
CATRKTGKGYGYTF,TGTGCCACCAGGAAGACAGGGAAAGGCTATGGCTACACCTTC,TRBD1,few,TRBJ1-2,TRBV24-1
CASSDWGKGSYNSPLHF,TGTGCCAGCAGTGATTGGGGAAAGGGCTCCTATAATTCACCCCTCCACTTT,.,.,TRBJ1-6,TRBV2
CASSLVWDKREDTEAFF,TGTGCCAGCAGCCTAGTGTGGGACAAAAGGGAGGACACTGAAGCTTTCTTT,.,once,TRBJ1-1,TRBV13
CASGRGGADQETQYF,TGTGCCAGCGGCCGAGGGGGGGCGGACCAAGAGACCCAGTACTTC,.,few,TRBJ2-5,TRBV2
CASSTGQGGYYEQYF,TGCGCCAGCAGCACAGGACAGGGGGGATATTACGAGCAGTACTTC,TRBD1,.,TRBJ2-7,TRBV5-1
CASSVSSYSYEQYF,TGTGCCAGCAGCGTTAGCAGCTACTCCTACGAGCAGTACTTC,.,once,TRBJ2-7,TRBV9
CASKSGRWQPQHF,TGTGCCAGCAAGTCAGGGAGGTGGCAGCCCCAGCATTTT,.,.,TRBJ1-5,TRBV6-5